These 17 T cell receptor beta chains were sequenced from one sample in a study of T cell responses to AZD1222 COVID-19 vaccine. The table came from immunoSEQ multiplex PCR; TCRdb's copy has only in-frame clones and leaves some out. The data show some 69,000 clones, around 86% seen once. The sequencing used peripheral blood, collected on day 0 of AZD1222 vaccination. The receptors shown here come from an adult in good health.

Written as DNA, the CDR3 is TGTGCCAGCTCTCGCAGGGTGACTGAAGCTTTCTTT. Its translation: CASSRRVTEAFF. The chain carries TRBV18 and TRBJ1-1, with TRBD1 as a possible D gene (5 bases). V was trimmed by 6 bases and J by 5 bases, leaving 10 bases between them. CDR3 length: 12 amino acids. Germline values: CDR1 KGHSH, CDR2 LQKENI. The entire variable domain, with the rest obtained from reference TRBV18 and TRBJ1-1, is as follows: NAGVMQNPRHLVRRRGQEARLRCSPMKGHSHVYWYRQLPEEGLKFMVYLQKENIIDESGMPKERFSAEFPKEGPSILRIQQVVRGDSAAYFCASSRRVTEAFFGQGTRLTVV.

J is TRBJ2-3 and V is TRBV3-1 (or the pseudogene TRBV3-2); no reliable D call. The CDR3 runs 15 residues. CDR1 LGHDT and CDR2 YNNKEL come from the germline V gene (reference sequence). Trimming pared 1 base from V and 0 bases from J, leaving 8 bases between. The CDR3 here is CASSQVDPSTDTQYF. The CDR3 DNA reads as TGTGCCAGCAGCCAAGTCGACCCTAGCACAGATACGCAGTATTTT.

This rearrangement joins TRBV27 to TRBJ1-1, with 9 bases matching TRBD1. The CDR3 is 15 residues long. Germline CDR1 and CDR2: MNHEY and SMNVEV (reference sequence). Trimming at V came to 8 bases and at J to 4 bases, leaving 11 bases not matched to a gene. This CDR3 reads CASRRGTGLGTEAFF. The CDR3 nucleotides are TGTGCCAGCCGGAGGGGGACAGGGCTGGGCACTGAAGCTTTCTTT.

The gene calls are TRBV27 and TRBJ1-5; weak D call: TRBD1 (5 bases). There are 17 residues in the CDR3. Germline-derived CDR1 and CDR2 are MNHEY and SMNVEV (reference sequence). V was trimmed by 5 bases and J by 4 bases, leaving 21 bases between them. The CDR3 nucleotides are TGTGCCAGCAGTCACCGACAGCCAATACAAGTAAATCAGCCCCAGCATTTT. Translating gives CASSHRQPIQVNQPQHF.

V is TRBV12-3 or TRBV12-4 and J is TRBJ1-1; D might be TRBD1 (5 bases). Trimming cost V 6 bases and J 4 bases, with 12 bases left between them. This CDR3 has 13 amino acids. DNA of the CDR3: TGTGCCAGCAGCATGTCAGGGCCCACTGAAGCTTTCTTT. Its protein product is CASSMSGPTEAFF.

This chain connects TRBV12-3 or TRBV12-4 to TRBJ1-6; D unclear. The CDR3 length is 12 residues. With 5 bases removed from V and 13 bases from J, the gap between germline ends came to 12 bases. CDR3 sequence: CASSLQHRPLHF. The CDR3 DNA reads TGTGCCAGCAGTCTCCAACATAGGCCCCTCCACTTT.

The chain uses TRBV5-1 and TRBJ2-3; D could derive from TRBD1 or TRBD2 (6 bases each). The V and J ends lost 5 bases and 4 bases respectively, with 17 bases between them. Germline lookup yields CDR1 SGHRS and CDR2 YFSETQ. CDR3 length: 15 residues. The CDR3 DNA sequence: TGCGCCAGCAGGATACAGGTCGGGGGCCCAGATACGCAGTATTTT. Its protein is CASRIQVGGPDTQYF.

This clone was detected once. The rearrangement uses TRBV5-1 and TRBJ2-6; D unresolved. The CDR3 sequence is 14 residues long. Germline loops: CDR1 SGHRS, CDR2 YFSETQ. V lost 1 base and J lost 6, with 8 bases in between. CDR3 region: CASSLLGVANVLTF. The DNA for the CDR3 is TGCGCCAGCAGCTTGCTCGGAGTGGCCAACGTCCTGACTTTC.

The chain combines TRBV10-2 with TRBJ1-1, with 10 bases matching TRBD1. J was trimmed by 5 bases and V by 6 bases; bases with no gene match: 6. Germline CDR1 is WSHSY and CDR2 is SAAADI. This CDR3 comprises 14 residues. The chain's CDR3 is CASRPGQGRTEAFF. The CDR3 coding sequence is TGCGCCAGCAGGCCGGGACAGGGGAGAACTGAAGCTTTCTTT.

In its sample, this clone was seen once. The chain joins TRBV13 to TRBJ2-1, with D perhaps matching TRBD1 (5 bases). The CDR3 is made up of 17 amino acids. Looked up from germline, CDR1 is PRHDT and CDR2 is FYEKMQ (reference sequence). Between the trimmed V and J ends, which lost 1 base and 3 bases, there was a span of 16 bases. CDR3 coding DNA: TGTGCCAGCAGCTTAGTGCTACAGGTAACCAACTACAATGAGCAGTTCTTC. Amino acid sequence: CASSLVLQVTNYNEQFF.

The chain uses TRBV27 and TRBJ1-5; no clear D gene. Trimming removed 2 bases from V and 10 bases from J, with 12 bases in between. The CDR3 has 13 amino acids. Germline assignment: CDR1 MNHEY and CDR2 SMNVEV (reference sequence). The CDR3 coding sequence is TGTGCCAGCAGTTTAAACGGGGAGACACCCCAGCATTTT. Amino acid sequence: CASSLNGETPQHF.

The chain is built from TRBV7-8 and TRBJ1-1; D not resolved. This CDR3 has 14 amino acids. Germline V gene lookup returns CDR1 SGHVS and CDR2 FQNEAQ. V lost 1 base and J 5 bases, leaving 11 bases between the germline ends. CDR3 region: CASSLDPARTEAFF. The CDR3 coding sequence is TGTGCCAGCAGCTTAGATCCCGCCCGGACTGAAGCTTTCTTT.

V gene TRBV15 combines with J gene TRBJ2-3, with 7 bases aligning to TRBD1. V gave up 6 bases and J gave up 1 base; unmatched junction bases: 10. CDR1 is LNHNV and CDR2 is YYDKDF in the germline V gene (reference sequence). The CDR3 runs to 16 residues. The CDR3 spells CATSGTLGQGTDTQYF. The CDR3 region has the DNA TGTGCCACCAGTGGAACCTTAGGACAGGGCACAGATACGCAGTATTTT.

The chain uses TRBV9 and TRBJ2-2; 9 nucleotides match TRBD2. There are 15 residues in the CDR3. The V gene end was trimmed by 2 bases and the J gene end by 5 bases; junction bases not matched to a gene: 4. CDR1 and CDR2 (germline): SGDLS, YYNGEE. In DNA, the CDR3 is TGTGCCAGCAGCGTTAGCGGGGGCCCTACCGGGGAGCTGTTTTTT. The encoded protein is CASSVSGGPTGELFF.

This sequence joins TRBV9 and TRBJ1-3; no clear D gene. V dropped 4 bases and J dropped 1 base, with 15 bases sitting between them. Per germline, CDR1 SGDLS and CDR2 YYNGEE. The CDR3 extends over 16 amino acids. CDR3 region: CASSTDVRGSGNTIYF. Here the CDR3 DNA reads TGTGCCAGCAGCACGGACGTACGTGGTTCTGGAAACACCATATATTTT.

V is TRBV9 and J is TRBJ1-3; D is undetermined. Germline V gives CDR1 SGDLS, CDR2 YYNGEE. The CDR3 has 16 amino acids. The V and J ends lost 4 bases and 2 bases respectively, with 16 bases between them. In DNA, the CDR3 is TGTGCCAGCAGCCAAGACTCCCTGATGGCTGGAAACACCATATATTTT. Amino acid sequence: CASSQDSLMAGNTIYF.

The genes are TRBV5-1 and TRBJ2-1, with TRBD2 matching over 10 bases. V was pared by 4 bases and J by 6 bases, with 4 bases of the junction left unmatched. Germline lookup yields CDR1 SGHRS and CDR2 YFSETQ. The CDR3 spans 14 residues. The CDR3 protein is CASSTRLAGNEQFF. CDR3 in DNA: TGCGCCAGCAGCACGAGACTAGCGGGCAATGAGCAGTTCTTC.